The 6 T cell receptor beta chains in this list originate from one sample, sequenced in a study of blood T cells in healthy people across ages. Sample-barcoded 5' priming and a J-beta primer mix drove a second PCR of roughly 7 to 11 cycles. In TCRdb, the 5' RACE reads were re-called with MiXCR into one record per CDR3 protein. The sample has approximately 680,000 distinct CDR3 sequences; approximately 29% are singletons. The material sequenced was blood. The receptors shown here come from a woman older than 75 in good health.

Details on this clonotype: This sequence may be a read error, since a much larger clone differs from it by one base. This sequence joins TRBV7-9 and TRBJ2-1; 16 bases agree with TRBD2. This CDR3 contains 18 residues. Germline loops: CDR1 SEHNR, CDR2 FQNEAQ (reference sequence). For the CDR3, the DNA is TGTGCCAGCAGCCCAAGTGGGACTAGCGGGGGGGCCTACAATGGGCAGTTCTTC. It codes for CASSPSGTSGGAYNGQFF.

This clonotype occurred many times. The chain is built from TRBV20-1 and TRBJ1-2; possible D gene TRBD1, 5 bases. The V gene's germline CDR1 is DFQATT and CDR2 SNEGSKA (reference sequence). The CDR3 runs 14 residues. V lost 1 base, J lost 7 bases, and 16 bases lay in between. This CDR3 reads CSARGGNTGFGYTF. The CDR3 region has the DNA TGCAGTGCTAGAGGGGGCAATACGGGTTTTGGCTACACCTTC.

This clonotype has a handful of counts. The rearrangement joins TRBV20-1 to TRBJ1-1, with no clear D. This CDR3 has 12 residues. CDR1 is DFQATT and CDR2 is SNEGSKA in the germline V gene (reference sequence). V lost 4 bases, J lost 4 bases, and 10 bases lay in between. In nucleotides, the CDR3 is TGCAGTGCTACCCGCCCATCCACTGAAGCTTTCTTT. It yields the protein CSATRPSTEAFF.

The sample holds many counts of this clonotype. The CDR3 DNA reads TGTGCCAGCAGCCGCGACTTAACTAATGAAAAACTGTTTTTT. Translating gives CASSRDLTNEKLFF. The V and J genes are TRBV4-2 and TRBJ1-4; D unclear. V dropped 4 bases and J dropped 1 base, with 7 bases sitting between them. This CDR3 has 14 amino acids. CDR1 is LGHNA, CDR2 YNFKEQ, per germline.

To note about this clonotype: A much larger clone differs from this one at a single base, so this may be a read error. This chain uses TRBV28 with TRBJ1-5, with D perhaps TRBD1 (6 bases). The CDR3 totals 15 residues. CDR1 is MDHEN and CDR2 is SYDVKM in the germline V gene. This chain's CDR3 is CASSFLRGSNRPQHF. DNA for the CDR3: TGTGCCAGCAGTTTTTTGAGGGGGAGCAATCGGCCCCAGCATTTT. The complete variable domain, with remaining parts taken from reference TRBV28 and TRBJ1-5, reads DVKVTQSSRYLVKRTGEKVFLECVQDMDHENMFWYRQDPGLGLRLIYFSYDVKMKEKGDIPEGYSVSREKKERFSLILESASTNQTSMYLCASSFLRGSNRPQHFGDGTRLSIL.

This clonotype appeared many times. This sequence joins TRBV2 and TRBJ2-5; no clear D. This CDR3 has 15 amino acids. Trimming took 0 bases from V and 2 from J, leaving 10 bases between them. The germline V gene has CDR1 SNHLY and CDR2 FYNNEI. CDR3 sequence reads: CASSEAVKTQETQYF. The CDR3 nucleotides read TGTGCCAGCAGTGAAGCGGTAAAGACACAAGAGACCCAGTACTTC.